Presented here are 16 T cell receptor beta chains from one specimen sequenced in a study of cytomegalovirus exposure and HLA in healthy donors. The PCR used 60 Vbeta and 13 Jbeta primers. Sequencing used immunoSEQ multiplex PCR; TCRdb keeps in-frame clones, though not all of them. The data show around 130,000 clones, more than 65% seen once. The sample taken for sequencing was PBMCs. The origin of the receptors is a man over 45 in good health and CMV-seronegative.

The chain employs TRBV5-1 and TRBJ2-1; D possibly corresponds to TRBD1 (5 bases). V was trimmed by 2 bases and J by 5 bases, leaving 8 bases between them. Germline CDR1 is SGHRS and CDR2 is YFSETQ. The length of the CDR3 is 13 residues. CDR3 residues: CASSLQENNEQFF. CDR3 DNA sequence: TGCGCCAGCAGCTTACAGGAGAACAATGAGCAGTTCTTC.

This clone appeared a few times. The chain links TRBV11-2 to TRBJ2-6; weak D call: TRBD2 (5 bases). This CDR3 contains 18 residues. Germline CDR1 and CDR2: SGHAT and FQNNGV. The V gene lost 1 base and the J gene lost 0 bases, with 13 bases spanning the gap. As DNA, the CDR3 is TGTGCCAGCAGCTTAGTTGTCCCGGGGAGCTCTGGGGCCAACGTCCTGACTTTC. Translation: CASSLVVPGSSGANVLTF.

This chain uses TRBV19 with TRBJ2-1; D not certain. V was clipped by 3 bases and J by 12 bases, with 9 bases between them. CDR3 length: 11 residues. Germline V gives CDR1 LNHDA, CDR2 SQIVND (reference sequence). CDR3 nucleotides: TGTGCCAGTAGTATGCGGTATGGGCAGTTCTTC. Protein sequence: CASSMRYGQFF. The variable domain in full, completed from reference TRBV19 and TRBJ2-1, reads DGGITQSPKYLFRKEGQNVTLSCEQNLNHDAMYWYRQDPGQGLRLIYYSQIVNDFQKGDIAEGYSVSREKKESFPLTVTSAQKNPTAFYLCASSMRYGQFFGPGTRLTVL.

The V call is TRBV15, the J call TRBJ1-1; possibly TRBD1 for D (6 bases). CDR3 length equals 14 residues. V gave up 0 bases and J gave up 7 bases, with 12 bases separating them. Germline CDR1 is LNHNV and CDR2 is YYDKDF (reference sequence). CDR3 protein: CATSRDLEDSEAFF. In nucleotides, the CDR3 is TGTGCCACCAGCAGAGATCTGGAGGACAGTGAAGCTTTCTTT.

This clone has only one observation. The gene calls are TRBV6-6 and TRBJ2-7; 9 bases agree with TRBD1. Trimming at V came to 3 bases and at J to 4 bases, leaving 10 bases not matched to a gene. The length of the CDR3 is 16 residues. Germline values: CDR1 MNHNY, CDR2 SVGAGI (reference sequence). CDR3 residues: CASSYTSGTGMYEQYF. CDR3 nucleotides: TGTGCCAGCAGTTATACCTCCGGGACAGGGATGTACGAGCAGTACTTC.

V is TRBV10-3 and J is TRBJ1-1, with unresolved D. Germline assignment: CDR1 ENHRY and CDR2 SYGVKD. V was cut by 4 bases and J by 8 bases, with 8 bases left in between. CDR3 length: 11 amino acids. The CDR3 DNA reads TGTGCCATCAGTGGAGTTGCGGAAGCTTTCTTT. This translates into CAISGVAEAFF.

For this clone: Additional DNA sequences in this sample encode the identical CDR3. The chain couples TRBV4-1 to TRBJ2-6, with D possibly being TRBD2 (6 bases). Trimming stripped 1 base from V and 1 base from J, with 8 bases between. This CDR3 region has 16 residues. In germline, CDR1 is MGHRA, CDR2 YSYEKL. CDR3 protein: CASSQVRGSGANVLTF. The CDR3 region has the DNA TGCGCCAGCAGCCAAGTGCGGGGATCTGGGGCCAACGTCCTGACTTTC.

The V and J genes are TRBV4-1 and TRBJ1-5; D is perhaps TRBD1 (5 bases). CDR1 and CDR2 from the germline V gene are MGHRA and YSYEKL. V lost 0 bases to trimming and J lost 3 bases, with 12 bases between them. CDR3 length: 16 residues. CDR3 nucleotides: TGCGCCAGCAGCCAAGATGAGCAGGGATCCAATCAGCCCCAGCATTTT. Translation gives CASSQDEQGSNQPQHF.

This chain connects TRBV4-1 to TRBJ2-1, with 16 bases aligning to TRBD2. With 4 bases clipped from V and 7 bases from J, the junction kept 7 bases outside the gene matches. This CDR3 region has 17 residues. CDR1 is MGHRA and CDR2 is YSYEKL in the germline V gene. The CDR3 loop is CASSLGTSGGAWNEQFF. In DNA form, the CDR3 reads TGCGCCAGCAGCCTTGGGACTAGCGGGGGGGCGTGGAATGAGCAGTTCTTC.

This clone was seen a single time. This chain links TRBV7-9 with TRBJ2-3; TRBD2 matches 9 bases. Trimming at V came to 4 bases and at J to 3 bases, leaving 8 bases not matched to a gene. CDR3 length equals 16 residues. From germline, CDR1 is SEHNR and CDR2 FQNEAQ (reference sequence). The CDR3 is CASSSAGGTLTDTQYF. The CDR3 DNA sequence: TGTGCCAGCAGCTCAGCGGGGGGAACTCTAACAGATACGCAGTATTTT. The complete variable domain, with remaining parts taken from reference TRBV7-9 and TRBJ2-3, reads DTGVSQNPRHKITKRGQNVTFRCDPISEHNRLYWYRQTLGQGPEFLTYFQNEAQLEKSRLLSDRFSAERPKGSFSTLEIQRTEQGDSAMYLCASSSAGGTLTDTQYFGPGTRLTVL.

This chain connects TRBV10-2 to TRBJ1-1; 8 nucleotides line up with TRBD1. The CDR3 runs 15 residues. The germline V gene encodes CDR1 WSHSY and CDR2 SAAADI. J gave up 1 base and V 6 bases, and 7 bases lay outside the gene matches. The CDR3 nucleotides are TGCGCCAGCAGCGGACAGGGACCATCGAACACTGAAGCTTTCTTT. Translation: CASSGQGPSNTEAFF.

The chain employs TRBV4-1 and TRBJ2-3; possibly TRBD2 for D (6 bases). V lost 2 bases to trimming and J lost 2 bases, with 11 bases between them. This CDR3 has 15 amino acids. The germline CDR1 and CDR2 sequences are MGHRA and YSYEKL. Written as DNA, the CDR3 is TGCGCCAGCAGCCAAACGGGGGAACTCACAGATACGCAGTATTTT. It yields the protein CASSQTGELTDTQYF.

The chain combines TRBV19 with TRBJ2-7, with D possibly matching TRBD1 (6 bases). The CDR3 covers 13 residues. Between the trimmed V and J ends, which lost 10 bases and 6 bases, there was a span of 19 bases. CDR1 is LNHDA and CDR2 is SQIVND in the germline V gene (reference sequence). The CDR3 sequence is CATYSGWGREQYF. The CDR3 bases are TGTGCCACCTATTCGGGGTGGGGGCGCGAGCAGTACTTC. The full variable domain, its missing parts supplied by reference TRBV19 and TRBJ2-7, is DGGITQSPKYLFRKEGQNVTLSCEQNLNHDAMYWYRQDPGQGLRLIYYSQIVNDFQKGDIAEGYSVSREKKESFPLTVTSAQKNPTAFYLCATYSGWGREQYFGPGTRLTVT.

The rearrangement joins TRBV6-5 to TRBJ2-3, with unresolved D. The CDR3 has 13 amino acids. CDR1 and CDR2 from the germline V gene are MNHEY and SVGAGI. Trimming shortened V by 2 bases and J by 2 bases, and 5 bases separated the two germline ends. The CDR3 DNA reads as TGTGCCAGCAGTTACCAACTCACAGATACGCAGTATTTT. This translates into CASSYQLTDTQYF.

This clone was recorded once. The chain links TRBV5-1 to TRBJ2-3, with 8 positions matching TRBD2. The V and J ends lost 0 bases and 2 bases, in that order; junction bases with no gene match: 2. Germline lookup yields CDR1 SGHRS and CDR2 YFSETQ. This CDR3 contains 15 residues. Here the CDR3 reads CASSLVSGDTDTQYF. The CDR3 coding sequence is TGCGCCAGCAGCTTGGTTAGCGGGGACACAGATACGCAGTATTTT. The variable domain in full, completed from reference TRBV5-1 and TRBJ2-3, reads KAGVTQTPRYLIKTRGQQVTLSCSPISGHRSVSWYQQTPGQGLQFLFEYFSETQRNKGNFPGRFSGRQFSNSRSEMNVSTLELGDSALYLCASSLVSGDTDTQYFGPGTRLTVL.

The rearrangement links TRBV13 to TRBJ1-1; 8 nucleotides line up with TRBD1. CDR1 PRHDT and CDR2 FYEKMQ come from the germline V gene (reference sequence). The length of the CDR3 is 15 residues. V dropped 4 bases and J dropped 5; count of bases not matched to a gene: 9. The CDR3 region is CASSSDGQGKTEAFF. DNA for the CDR3: TGTGCCAGCAGCTCCGACGGACAGGGAAAAACTGAAGCTTTCTTT.